One sample yielded the 26 T cell receptor beta chains listed below, sequenced in a study of control samples from healthy donors and cancer patients. Assay used: immunoSEQ multiplex PCR; TCRdb lists only in-frame clones, some missing. The table has 150,000 to 200,000 clones, almost 90% seen once. The material sequenced was blood. Every receptor here comes from a woman between 50 and 59 years old in good health.

V and J are TRBV6-5 and TRBJ2-1, with no clear D. Between the trimmed V and J ends, which lost 0 bases and 4 bases, there was a span of 13 bases. Germline loops: CDR1 MNHEY, CDR2 SVGAGI. CDR3 length: 16 residues. CDR3 nucleotide sequence: TGTGCCAGCAGTTACTCGACCAGAAAAGGATACAATGAGCAGTTCTTC. Protein: CASSYSTRKGYNEQFF.

The chain combines TRBV7-2 with TRBJ2-1, with a possible D match to TRBD1 (6 bases). Trimming stripped 5 bases from V and 4 bases from J, with 9 bases between. The germline gives CDR1 SGHTA, CDR2 FQGNSA. CDR3 size: 13 residues. The CDR3 is CASSVTGYNEQFF. CDR3 DNA sequence: TGTGCCAGCAGCGTCACAGGGTACAATGAGCAGTTCTTC.

The chain employs TRBV6-5 and TRBJ1-2, with a tentative D call TRBD1 (5 bases). V lost 3 bases, J lost 2 bases, and 10 bases lay in between. Germline CDR1 MNHEY, CDR2 SVGAGI. The CDR3 loop spans 14 amino acids. CDR3 region: CASSYSDTNYGYTF. The CDR3 DNA is TGTGCCAGCAGTTATTCGGACACGAACTATGGCTACACCTTC.

This clone was seen a few times. V and J are TRBV6-6 and TRBJ2-7; 8 nucleotides agree with TRBD2. The CDR3 has 15 residues. V shed 8 bases and J 4 bases; nucleotides not matched to a gene: 13. CDR1 and CDR2 (germline): MNHNY, SVGAGI (reference sequence). The CDR3 loop is CASLPGAGGRYEQYF. The CDR3 DNA follows: TGTGCCAGCCTCCCAGGGGCGGGGGGCCGGTACGAGCAGTACTTC.

The chain combines TRBV29-1 with TRBJ2-2; no firm D call. Trimming stripped 5 bases from V and 0 bases from J, with 7 bases between. Per germline, CDR1 SQVTM and CDR2 ANQGSEA. The CDR3 spans 13 residues. CDR3 loop: CSVQFSNTGELFF. The CDR3 DNA sequence: TGCAGCGTTCAGTTCTCGAACACCGGGGAGCTGTTTTTT.

The chain employs TRBV9 and TRBJ2-2, with no clear D. CDR1 and CDR2 (germline): SGDLS, YYNGEE. The CDR3 loop spans 16 amino acids. The ends were cut back, 1 base at V and 0 bases at J, with 10 bases in the middle. The CDR3 region is CASSVTKETNTGELFF. The CDR3 region has the DNA TGTGCCAGCAGCGTAACGAAGGAGACGAACACCGGGGAGCTGTTTTTT.

The chain links TRBV5-1 to TRBJ1-2, with D unclear. V was trimmed by 4 bases and J by 4 bases, leaving 8 bases between them. CDR1 is SGHRS, CDR2 YFSETQ, per germline. The CDR3 has 12 residues. In DNA form, the CDR3 reads TGCGCCAGCAGCCCCGAGTCCTATGGCTACACCTTC. This gives the protein CASSPESYGYTF.

The chain is built from TRBV24-1 and TRBJ1-2; TRBD1 might be the D (6 bases). V dropped 7 bases and J dropped 0 bases, with 23 bases sitting between them. This CDR3 has 18 amino acids. CDR1 and CDR2 (germline): KGHDR, SFDVKD. The chain's CDR3 is CATSKGDKIRAANYGYTF. Here the CDR3 DNA reads TGTGCCACCAGCAAGGGGGACAAAATCAGGGCCGCTAACTATGGCTACACCTTC.

Note on this clone: This same CDR3 is encoded by further DNA sequences in the sample. The chain has TRBV9 and TRBJ1-2; TRBD1 agrees at 9 bases. This CDR3 contains 15 residues. With 3 bases clipped from V and 8 bases from J, the junction kept 11 bases outside the gene matches. In germline, CDR1 is SGDLS, CDR2 YYNGEE. The CDR3 region is CASSGPGQGTQGYTF. Written as DNA, the CDR3 is TGTGCCAGCAGCGGGCCGGGACAGGGCACTCAGGGCTACACCTTC.

The rearrangement uses TRBV7-3 and TRBJ1-3; D gene unclear. V was clipped by 8 bases and J by 4 bases, with 12 bases between them. The CDR3 totals 13 residues. From germline, CDR1 is SGHTA and CDR2 FQGTGA. The CDR3 loop reads CASGLTAGNTIYF. For the CDR3, the DNA is TGTGCCAGCGGGTTGACGGCCGGAAACACCATATATTTT.

This clone appeared a few times. Additional DNA sequences in this sample encode the identical CDR3. The CDR3 is CASSEGQGGQETQYF. In DNA form, the CDR3 reads TGTGCCAGCAGCGAGGGACAGGGGGGGCAAGAGACCCAGTACTTC. The V call is TRBV9, the J call TRBJ2-5, with TRBD1 matching over 11 bases. The CDR3 consists of 15 residues. The V segment lost 3 bases and the J segment 2 bases; nucleotides outside the gene matches: 3. Germline loops: CDR1 SGDLS, CDR2 YYNGEE. Together with reference TRBV9 and TRBJ2-5, the CDR3 gives the full variable domain: DSGVTQTPKHLITATGQRVTLRCSPRSGDLSVYWYQQSLDQGLQFLIQYYNGEERAKGNILERFSAQQFPDLHSELNLSSLELGDSALYFCASSEGQGGQETQYFGPGTRLLVL.

The chain combines TRBV27 with TRBJ1-4, with 7 bases lining up with TRBD1. This CDR3 contains 13 residues. V lost 6 bases and J lost 10; bases outside the gene matches: 8. Germline CDR1 is MNHEY and CDR2 is SMNVEV (reference sequence). CDR3 sequence: CASSQLRQGKLFF. CDR3 nucleotides: TGTGCCAGCAGCCAACTCCGACAGGGAAAACTGTTTTTT.

The chain employs TRBV10-3 and TRBJ2-3; D might be TRBD1 or TRBD2, each matching 5 bases. The CDR3 has 14 residues. V lost 7 bases and J 1 base, leaving 12 bases between the germline ends. The V gene's germline CDR1 is ENHRY and CDR2 SYGVKD. CDR3 sequence reads: CAIKGTGGTDTQYF. CDR3 sequence (DNA): TGTGCCATCAAAGGGACCGGGGGCACAGATACGCAGTATTTT.

The genes are TRBV6-5 and TRBJ1-6; D may be TRBD1 (6 bases). CDR1 and CDR2 from the germline V gene are MNHEY and SVGAGI. This CDR3 has 14 amino acids. V lost 7 bases and J 6 bases, leaving 13 bases between the germline ends. CDR3 bases: TGTGCCAGCATTCCGGGACACTTTAATTCACCCCTCCACTTT. Translating it yields CASIPGHFNSPLHF.

This sequence joins TRBV18 and TRBJ1-2, with 7 bases fitting TRBD1. The CDR3 is made up of 13 amino acids. V lost 3 bases to trimming and J lost 6 bases; unmatched junction nucleotides: 4. Germline V CDR1 and CDR2: KGHSH, LQKENI. CDR3 residues: CASSPDRWDGYTF. CDR3 DNA sequence: TGTGCCAGCTCACCGGACAGGTGGGATGGCTACACCTTC.

A single count supports this clone. The chain joins TRBV6-2 or TRBV6-3 to TRBJ2-1, with 10 bases lining up with TRBD2. The junction had 5 bases not matched to a gene; V was cut back by 5 bases and J by 1 base. CDR1 and CDR2 (germline): MNHEY, SVGEGT. CDR3 size: 16 residues. CDR3 DNA sequence: TGTGCCAGCAGTGCCGCTAGCGGGAGATCCTACAATGAGCAGTTCTTC. Protein product: CASSAASGRSYNEQFF.

This chain links TRBV7-8 with TRBJ2-3; TRBD1 agrees at 7 bases. Germline loops: CDR1 SGHVS, CDR2 FQNEAQ. The CDR3 consists of 12 residues. V gave up 5 bases and J gave up 7 bases; unmatched junction bases: 3. CDR3 loop: CASSAQGNTQYF. CDR3 coding DNA: TGTGCCAGCAGCGCACAGGGGAATACGCAGTATTTT.

V usage is TRBV30 and J usage is TRBJ1-2, with TRBD1 matching 10 bases. The CDR3 extends over 12 amino acids. The germline V gene encodes CDR1 GTSNPN and CDR2 SVGIG (reference sequence). In DNA, the CDR3 is TGTGCGAGGACAGGGGGGAGGGATGGCTACACCTTC. It translates to CARTGGRDGYTF.

This clone was recorded once. The genes are TRBV28 and TRBJ1-3; TRBD1 matches 9 bases. The CDR3 length is 15 residues. V shed 7 bases and J 0 bases; nucleotides not matched to a gene: 4. Germline lookup yields CDR1 MDHEN and CDR2 SYDVKM. CDR3 in DNA: TGTGCCAGCAACAGGGGGCAGCTCTCTGGAAACACCATATATTTT. This sequence encodes CASNRGQLSGNTIYF.

For this clone: The sample contains more than one DNA sequence encoding this CDR3. V usage is TRBV30 and J usage is TRBJ2-7; the D call may be TRBD1 or TRBD2 (6 bases each). Germline assignment: CDR1 GTSNPN and CDR2 SVGIG (reference sequence). CDR3 length: 13 amino acids. The ends were cut back, 0 bases at V and 2 bases at J, with 8 bases in the middle. The DNA for the CDR3 is TGTGCCTGGAGTGTAGGGGGGCCCTACGAGCAGTACTTC. Its translation: CAWSVGGPYEQYF.

This clone was found once. This sequence joins TRBV12-3 or TRBV12-4 and TRBJ1-1, with a tentative D call TRBD1 (5 bases). CDR3 length equals 13 residues. The V and J ends lost 7 bases and 4 bases respectively, with 13 bases between them. The CDR3 DNA is TGTGCCAGCATTAAGGGACGGGTCACTGAAGCTTTCTTT. It codes for CASIKGRVTEAFF.

This chain links TRBV6-1 with TRBJ2-1, with 12 positions matching TRBD2. From germline, CDR1 is MNHNS and CDR2 SASEGT. This CDR3 contains 15 residues. V lost 2 bases and J lost 7; bases outside the gene matches: 3. The CDR3 coding sequence is TGTGCCAGCAGTGAAACTAGCGGGAGGTTTAATGAGCAGTTCTTC. Translating it yields CASSETSGRFNEQFF.

This chain links TRBV3-1 (or the pseudogene TRBV3-2) with TRBJ2-7, with a tentative D call TRBD1 (6 bases). The CDR3 has 13 amino acids. Germline lookup yields CDR1 LGHDT and CDR2 YNNKEL (reference sequence). V shed 4 bases and J shed 3 bases, with 10 bases lying between them. The CDR3 DNA sequence: TGTGCCAGCAGCCCACAGGGCTGCTACGAGCAGTACTTC. Translation gives CASSPQGCYEQYF.

The V call is TRBV15, the J call TRBJ1-5, with D tentatively TRBD1 (6 bases). V dropped 1 base and J dropped 2 bases, with 12 bases sitting between them. The CDR3 is 16 residues long. Looked up from germline, CDR1 is LNHNV and CDR2 is YYDKDF (reference sequence). The CDR3 region has the DNA TGTGCCACCAGCAGAGGACAGGACTTTGGCAATCAGCCCCAGCATTTT. Translated: CATSRGQDFGNQPQHF.

A note on this clone: At the DNA level, this CDR3 is encoded by other sequences in the same sample as well. V gene TRBV14 combines with J gene TRBJ1-2; D gene unclear. Looked up from germline, CDR1 is SGHDN and CDR2 is FVKESK. This CDR3 is built from 15 residues. The V and J ends lost 4 bases and 5 bases respectively, with 17 bases between them. CDR3 in amino acids: CASSPGLGRDYGYTF. The CDR3 DNA reads as TGTGCCAGCAGCCCGGGATTGGGAAGGGATTATGGCTACACCTTC.

V gene TRBV19 combines with J gene TRBJ2-5; D gene ambiguous. This CDR3 spans 12 amino acids. V gave up 2 bases and J gave up 1 base, with 2 bases separating them. Germline-derived CDR1 and CDR2 are LNHDA and SQIVND (reference sequence). The CDR3 DNA reads TGTGCCAGTAGTATACCCCAAGAGACCCAGTACTTC. Translating it yields CASSIPQETQYF.